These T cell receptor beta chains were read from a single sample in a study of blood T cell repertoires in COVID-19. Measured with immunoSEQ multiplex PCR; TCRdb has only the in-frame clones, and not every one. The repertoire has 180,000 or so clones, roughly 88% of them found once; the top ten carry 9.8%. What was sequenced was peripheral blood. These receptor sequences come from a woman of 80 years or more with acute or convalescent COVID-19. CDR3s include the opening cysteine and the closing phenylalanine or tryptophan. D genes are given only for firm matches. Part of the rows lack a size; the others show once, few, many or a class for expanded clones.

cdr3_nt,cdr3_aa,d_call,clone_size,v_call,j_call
TGTGCCAGCAGTCCCCAGTGGCAGGGTCGCAATCAGCCCCAGCATTTT,CASSPQWQGRNQPQHF,NA,once,TRBV27,TRBJ1-5
TGTGCCAGCAGACCCGGCGGGGTGGGCAATCAGCCCCAGCATTTT,CASRPGGVGNQPQHF,NA,NA,TRBV6-5,TRBJ1-5
TGTGCCAGCAGCCCGTGGGACAGCTTGAACACCGGGGAGCTGTTTTTT,CASSPWDSLNTGELFF,TRBD1,NA,TRBV9,TRBJ2-2
TGTGCCAGCGGGTGGGGCGAAGGGAACATTCAGTACTTC,CASGWGEGNIQYF,NA,NA,TRBV6-6,TRBJ2-4
TGTGCCAGCAGATTAGCGGGGGGCAACGAGCAGTACTTC,CASRLAGGNEQYF,TRBD2,NA,TRBV5-4,TRBJ2-7
TGCGCCAGCAGCCAAGCCCTAGCGGGGGTCTACAATGAGCAGTTCTTC,CASSQALAGVYNEQFF,TRBD2,NA,TRBV4-1,TRBJ2-1
TGTGCCAGCAGTTCTTTGGTAAGGGGGCGCGAGCAGTACTTC,CASSSLVRGREQYF,TRBD1,NA,TRBV6-2/TRBV6-3,TRBJ2-7
TGTGCCAGTACCCGGAGGGTTTGGAGGAAGAATCAAAGCATAAACTATGGCTACACCTTC,CASTRRVWRKNQSINYGYTF,NA,NA,TRBV19,TRBJ1-2
TGTGCCAGCAGTTACTCGGGCCAGCCCCAGCATTTT,CASSYSGQPQHF,NA,NA,TRBV6-6,TRBJ1-5
TGTGCCAGTAGGATTCTAGGGGGACAGAACACCGGGGAGCTGTTTTTT,CASRILGGQNTGELFF,NA,few,TRBV19,TRBJ2-2
TGTGCCAGCAGCTTAGGGGCCACCCGGGCAGATACGCAGTATTTT,CASSLGATRADTQYF,NA,once,TRBV5-4,TRBJ2-3
TGTGCCAGCAACGAGCTCCGGGACATGACTTTCTTT,CASNELRDMTFF,NA,NA,TRBV2,TRBJ1-1
TGTGCCATCGGACTAGCGGGGCACAATGAGCAGTTCTTC,CAIGLAGHNEQFF,TRBD2,NA,TRBV6-5,TRBJ2-1
TGTGCCAGCAGCTTAGCGTGGGGGGGAAGGGGCTCTGGAAACACCATATATTTT,CASSLAWGGRGSGNTIYF,NA,NA,TRBV7-2,TRBJ1-3
TGCAGTGCTAGTCAGGGTCAGCCCCAGCATTTT,CSASQGQPQHF,NA,NA,TRBV20-1,TRBJ1-5
TGCGCCAGCAGCTCCGGGGGGTGGGCCTACGAGCAGTACTTC,CASSSGGWAYEQYF,TRBD2,NA,TRBV5-1,TRBJ2-7
TGTGCCAGCAGTCTTTCCAGGGCAAGCAATCAGCCCCAGCATTTT,CASSLSRASNQPQHF,NA,NA,TRBV27,TRBJ1-5
TGTGCCAGCAGCCAGACAGGGGTCAGCACAGATACGCAGTATTTT,CASSQTGVSTDTQYF,TRBD1,few,TRBV3-1/TRBV3-2,TRBJ2-3
TGTGCCAGCAGCCCTCACCCCCCCGCCAGAGACAAAGGCACTGAAGCTTTCTTT,CASSPHPPARDKGTEAFF,NA,NA,TRBV11-2,TRBJ1-1
TGTGCCAGCAGTGAGTCACCGGGAGGCCCATCAGATACGCAGTATTTT,CASSESPGGPSDTQYF,TRBD2,NA,TRBV6-1,TRBJ2-3
TGTGCCAGCAGCCAAAATATAAATCTAGCCAAAAACATTCAGTACTTC,CASSQNINLAKNIQYF,NA,NA,TRBV3-1/TRBV3-2,TRBJ2-4
TGCGCCAGCAGCCCAGGGACAGGGAATGGCTACACCTTC,CASSPGTGNGYTF,TRBD1,once,TRBV5-1,TRBJ1-2
TGCGCCAGCAGCATAGGACTAGCGGGGGGCTACGAGCAGTACTTC,CASSIGLAGGYEQYF,TRBD2,once,TRBV5-1,TRBJ2-7
TGTGCCAGCAGCTTACGGGCAGGGGCTGGAAACACCATATATTTT,CASSLRAGAGNTIYF,NA,NA,TRBV7-2,TRBJ1-3
TGTGCCATCAGTGACCGACTAGACCCGTACAATGAGCAGTTCTTC,CAISDRLDPYNEQFF,NA,NA,TRBV10-3,TRBJ2-1
TGTGCCTGGACCGGACACTTTAACACTGAAGCTTTCTTT,CAWTGHFNTEAFF,NA,NA,TRBV30,TRBJ1-1
TGCAGCGTCTTACCGGGACACGAGTATGGCTACACCTTC,CSVLPGHEYGYTF,NA,NA,TRBV29-1,TRBJ1-2
TGTGCCAGCAGGGGACTAGCGGGGGACTACGAGCAGTACTTC,CASRGLAGDYEQYF,TRBD2,few,TRBV2,TRBJ2-7
TGTGCCAGTAGTATTAGGTTGCGAGGGACAGGGAGGGAAAGCAATCAGCCCCAGCATTTT,CASSIRLRGTGRESNQPQHF,TRBD1,once,TRBV19,TRBJ1-5